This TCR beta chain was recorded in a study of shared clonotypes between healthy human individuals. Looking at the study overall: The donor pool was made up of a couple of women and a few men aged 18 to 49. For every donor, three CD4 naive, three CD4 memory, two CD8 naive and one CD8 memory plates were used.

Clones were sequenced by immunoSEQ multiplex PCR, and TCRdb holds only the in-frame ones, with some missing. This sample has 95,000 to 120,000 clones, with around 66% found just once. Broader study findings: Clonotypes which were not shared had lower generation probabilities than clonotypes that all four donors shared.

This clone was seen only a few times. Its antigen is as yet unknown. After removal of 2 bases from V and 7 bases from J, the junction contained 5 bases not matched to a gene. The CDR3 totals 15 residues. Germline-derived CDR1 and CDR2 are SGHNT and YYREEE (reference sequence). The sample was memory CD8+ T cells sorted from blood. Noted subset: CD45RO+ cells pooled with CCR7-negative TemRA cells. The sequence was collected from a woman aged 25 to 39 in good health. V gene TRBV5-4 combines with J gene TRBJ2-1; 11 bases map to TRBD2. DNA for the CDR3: TGTGCCAGCAGCTTTGGGGCTAGCGGGGGGAATGAGCAGTTCTTC. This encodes CASSFGASGGNEQFF.